The rows below give T cell receptor beta chains drawn from one sample of a study of blood T cell repertoires in COVID-19. Profiling relied on immunoSEQ multiplex PCR, and the TCRdb table lists in-frame clones only, not all of them. The table records about 220,000 clones, approximately 86% of them present only once. The sequenced sample was PBMCs or T cells enriched from blood (not recorded which). The receptor set was obtained from a woman between 45 and 65 years old with acute COVID-19. CDR3s include the opening cysteine and the closing phenylalanine or tryptophan. A D gene is named only where the DNA matches it firmly.

J gene: TRBJ2-2
D gene: .
V gene: TRBV5-1
CDR3 protein: CASSLWLDTGELFF
CDR3 DNA: TGCGCCAGCAGCTTGTGGCTAGATACCGGGGAGCTGTTTTTT

J gene: TRBJ1-1
D gene: TRBD1
V gene: TRBV6-5
CDR3 protein: CASSSPGQGNTEAFF
CDR3 DNA: TGTGCCAGCAGTTCACCGGGACAGGGAAACACTGAAGCTTTCTTT

J gene: TRBJ1-1
D gene: .
V gene: TRBV3-1/TRBV3-2
CDR3 protein: CASSQQGLGVNTEAFF
CDR3 DNA: TGTGCCAGCAGCCAGCAGGGCTTGGGCGTGAACACTGAAGCTTTCTTT

J gene: TRBJ1-2
D gene: .
V gene: TRBV29-1
CDR3 protein: CSAGQRMGSGYTF
CDR3 DNA: TGCAGCGCAGGACAGAGGATGGGTAGTGGCTACACCTTC

J gene: TRBJ2-1
D gene: TRBD2
V gene: TRBV4-2
CDR3 protein: CASSQDGTSGYNEQFF
CDR3 DNA: TGTGCCAGCAGCCAAGATGGGACTAGCGGTTACAATGAGCAGTTCTTC

J gene: TRBJ2-7
D gene: TRBD2
V gene: TRBV7-8
CDR3 protein: CASSPGTGGYEQYF
CDR3 DNA: TGTGCCAGCAGCCCCGGGACGGGGGGCTACGAGCAGTACTTC

J gene: TRBJ1-1
D gene: .
V gene: TRBV7-8
CDR3 protein: CASSPRVGAFF
CDR3 DNA: TGTGCCAGCAGCCCCAGGGTAGGGGCTTTCTTT

J gene: TRBJ2-7
D gene: .
V gene: TRBV11-2
CDR3 protein: CASSLDRAGRYEQYF
CDR3 DNA: TGTGCCAGCAGCTTAGATCGGGCAGGGCGATACGAGCAGTACTTC

J gene: TRBJ2-7
D gene: TRBD1
V gene: TRBV18
CDR3 protein: CASSPMQGARGEQYF
CDR3 DNA: TGTGCCAGCTCACCAATGCAGGGGGCGCGAGGCGAGCAGTACTTC

J gene: TRBJ1-5
D gene: TRBD1
V gene: TRBV3-1/TRBV3-2
CDR3 protein: CASSHGQGGNQPQHF
CDR3 DNA: TGTGCCAGCAGCCACGGACAGGGTGGCAATCAGCCCCAGCATTTT

J gene: TRBJ2-1
D gene: .
V gene: TRBV1
CDR3 protein: CTRGQGDYNEQFF
CDR3 DNA: TGCACCAGAGGACAGGGGGACTACAATGAGCAGTTCTTC